Listed here are 30 T cell receptor beta chains from one sample, sequenced in a study of T cells after yellow fever vaccination. TCRdb called the 5' RACE reads again in MiXCR, with one record for every CDR3 protein. The sample lists some 200,000 distinct CDR3 sequences, roughly 11% occurring once. Sample: CD8+ T cells sorted from PBMCs, taken 15 days after the yellow fever booster vaccination. The receptors derive from a man aged 18 to 29 who received the YFV17D yellow fever vaccine.

This clonotype was detected only a few times. This chain connects TRBV20-1 to TRBJ2-7, with 9 bases lining up with TRBD1. The CDR3 spans 12 residues. The germline gives CDR1 DFQATT, CDR2 SNEGSKA (reference sequence). V lost 5 bases to trimming and J lost 3 bases; unmatched junction nucleotides: 2. CDR3 in amino acids: CSAGQGLYEQYV. The CDR3 coding sequence is TGCAGTGCTGGACAGGGGCTCTACGAGCAGTACGTC.

Only a few counts were recorded for this clonotype. This rearrangement joins TRBV7-2 to TRBJ2-5; 9 nucleotides agree with TRBD1. There are 15 residues in the CDR3. Unmatched junction bases numbered 6, after V lost 5 bases and J lost 2 bases. Looked up from germline, CDR1 is SGHTA and CDR2 is FQGNSA. CDR3: CASSRWTGEQETQYF. In DNA, the CDR3 is TGTGCCAGCAGCCGGTGGACAGGGGAGCAAGAGACCCAGTACTTC.

J is TRBJ2-7 and V is TRBV7-9; D unresolved. The germline CDR1 and CDR2 sequences are SEHNR and FQNEAQ (reference sequence). V lost 5 bases to trimming and J lost 2 bases, with 10 bases between them. This CDR3 has 13 residues. The CDR3 reads CASSPRDTYEQYV. The CDR3 DNA reads TGTGCCAGCAGCCCACGAGACACCTACGAGCAGTACGTC.

V usage is TRBV15 and J usage is TRBJ2-2, with 7 bases lining up with TRBD1. V was clipped by 5 bases and J by 4 bases; unmatched bases: 10. The germline V gene has CDR1 LNHNV and CDR2 YYDKDF (reference sequence). CDR3 size: 16 residues. The CDR3 sequence is CATSGSPGQSTGELFF. As DNA, the CDR3 is TGTGCCACCAGCGGATCTCCGGGACAGTCCACCGGGGAGCTGTTTTTT.

This clonotype was detected a few times. V and J are TRBV10-2 and TRBJ2-5, with 8 bases that match TRBD1. From germline, CDR1 is WSHSY and CDR2 SAAADI. The CDR3 contains 16 residues. The trim removed 0 bases at V and 3 bases at J, leaving 6 bases unmatched. CDR3 region: CASSESSGGLKETQYF. The CDR3 DNA is TGCGCCAGCAGTGAGTCATCAGGGGGCTTGAAAGAGACCCAGTACTTC.

The chain joins TRBV4-3 to TRBJ1-4; the D is unclear. The CDR3 is 14 residues long. Germline V gene data show CDR1 as LGHNA and CDR2 as YSLEER. The V gene lost 1 base and the J gene lost 1 base, with 4 bases spanning the gap. CDR3 nucleotides: TGCGCCAGCAGCCAAGGGGGAACTAATGAAAAACTGTTTTTT. It encodes CASSQGGTNEKLFF.

This clonotype was detected only a few times. The rearrangement joins TRBV11-2 to TRBJ2-5; TRBD1 matches 9 bases. Per the germline V gene, CDR1 is SGHAT and CDR2 is FQNNGV. The CDR3 runs to 14 residues. Trimming removed 5 bases from V and 5 bases from J; junction bases left unmatched: 6. The CDR3 nucleotides read TGTGCCAGCAGCCAACCCGGGACAGGGGAGACCCAGTACTTC. Amino acids: CASSQPGTGETQYF.

This clonotype has just a few counts. CDR3 nucleotides: TGTGCCAGCAGCCCCCCCCAGGCGGGGGCCTACACAGATACGCAGTATTTT. It translates to CASSPPQAGAYTDTQYF. J is TRBJ2-3 and V is TRBV13, with D possibly TRBD2 on 7 matching bases. Germline CDR1 reads PRHDT; CDR2 reads FYEKMQ (reference sequence). CDR3 length: 17 residues. Trimming shortened V by 5 bases and J by 2 bases, and 20 bases separated the two germline ends.

The chain carries TRBV2 and TRBJ2-7, with a tentative D call TRBD1 (6 bases). Looked up from germline, CDR1 is SNHLY and CDR2 is FYNNEI. The CDR3 totals 12 residues. V gave up 5 bases and J gave up 3 bases, with 8 bases separating them. The DNA of the CDR3 is TGTGCCAGCAGTCCACAGGGCTACGAGCAGTACGTC. Translating gives CASSPQGYEQYV.

This clonotype came up a few times. This chain connects TRBV10-2 to TRBJ2-7, with D possibly called TRBD1 or TRBD2 (5 bases each). Germline CDR1 WSHSY, CDR2 SAAADI. V lost 3 bases to trimming and J lost 9 bases, with 9 bases between them. The CDR3 sequence is 11 residues long. This chain's CDR3 is CASSERGPQYV. CDR3 in DNA: TGCGCCAGCAGTGAACGGGGACCGCAGTACGTC.

This clonotype was recorded at least ten times. This chain connects TRBV7-8 to TRBJ2-2; TRBD1 matches at 9 bases. This CDR3 has 17 residues. Germline loops: CDR1 SGHVS, CDR2 FQNEAQ. Germline trimming cut 3 bases from V and 6 bases from J; bases unmatched to any gene: 11. The CDR3 sequence: CASSFHQTGGYAGELFF. The CDR3 bases are TGTGCCAGCAGCTTTCATCAGACAGGGGGATATGCCGGGGAGCTGTTTTTT.

Only a few counts were recorded for this clonotype. The rearrangement links TRBV9 to TRBJ2-3; D remains ambiguous. Trimming left V 4 bases short and J 6 bases short, with 12 bases between. Germline CDR1 SGDLS, CDR2 YYNGEE. The CDR3 spans 13 residues. The DNA for the CDR3 is TGTGCCAGCAGCTTAGTGACCCAGGATACGCAGTATTTT. Encoded protein: CASSLVTQDTQYF.

This clonotype occurred a few times. The genes are TRBV5-1 and TRBJ2-3, with D possibly TRBD2 on 6 matching bases. The V gene's germline CDR1 is SGHRS and CDR2 YFSETQ. V lost 4 bases to trimming and J lost 2 bases, with 11 bases between them. The CDR3 contains 14 residues. CDR3 bases: TGCGCCAGCAGCCCGGACTATCTCACAGATACGCAGTATTTT. As protein: CASSPDYLTDTQYF.

This clonotype turned up a few times. The CDR3 sequence: CASSMGLRAGDADTQYF. DNA for the CDR3: TGTGCCAGTAGTATGGGATTGAGGGCGGGGGACGCAGATACGCAGTATTTT. The chain couples TRBV19 to TRBJ2-3; 7 bases fit TRBD2. Germline assignment: CDR1 LNHDA and CDR2 SQIVND (reference sequence). The CDR3 length is 17 residues. Trimming removed 3 bases from V and 4 bases from J; junction bases left unmatched: 13.

The chain carries TRBV6-5 and TRBJ2-1; TRBD1 is a possible D gene (6 bases). V was pared by 5 bases and J by 4 bases, with 18 bases between. Germline loops: CDR1 MNHEY, CDR2 SVGAGI. This CDR3 is built from 16 residues. CDR3 coding DNA: TGTGCCAGCAGTGCTGGACCCCGGGACAAGTACAATGAGCAGTTCTTC. Its protein is CASSAGPRDKYNEQFF.

There are a few counts of this clonotype. The chain is built from TRBV7-8 and TRBJ1-4; 10 bases fit TRBD1. The trim removed 0 bases at V and 6 bases at J, leaving 10 bases unmatched. The CDR3 contains 18 residues. Germline V lookup: CDR1 SGHVS, CDR2 FQNEAQ. The CDR3 is CASSLARDRGYIHEKLFF. The CDR3 DNA follows: TGTGCCAGCAGCTTAGCTCGGGACAGGGGTTATATACATGAAAAACTGTTTTTT.

This clonotype occurred a few times. This sequence joins TRBV3-1 and TRBJ2-5; D might be TRBD1 (5 bases). This CDR3 has 17 amino acids. CDR1 LGHDT and CDR2 YNNKEL come from the germline V gene (reference sequence). Trimming took off 2 bases at V and 2 bases at J, with 18 bases between the two ends. The CDR3 DNA reads TGTGCCAGCAGCCAACCCAGCCAGGGTGGAATACAAGAGACCCAGTACTTC. It specifies CASSQPSQGGIQETQYF.

This clonotype was recorded a few times. This chain uses TRBV3-2 with TRBJ2-7. TRBV3-2 is reported as a pseudogene. CDR3 size: 16 residues. The CDR3 region is CASSQDPGGSSYEQYF. CDR3 in DNA: TGTGCCAGCAGCCAAGATCCTGGCGGTAGCTCCTACGAGCAGTACTTC.

CDR3 amino acids: CSVELGLTDTQYF. Here the CDR3 DNA reads TGCAGCGTTGAACTCGGCCTCACAGATACGCAGTATTTT. The chain couples TRBV29-1 to TRBJ2-3, with no clear D. Germline lookup yields CDR1 SQVTM and CDR2 ANQGSEA. The CDR3 totals 13 residues. With 2 bases removed from V and 2 bases from J, the gap between germline ends came to 8 bases.

This chain links TRBV29-1 with TRBJ2-1; the match to TRBD2 covers 9 bases. The V gene end was trimmed by 0 bases and the J gene end by 9 bases; junction bases not matched to a gene: 12. The CDR3 has 16 residues. CDR1 and CDR2 from the germline V gene are SQVTM and ANQGSEA. The CDR3 reads CSVEDQRGAAGGEQFF. CDR3 nucleotide sequence: TGCAGCGTTGAAGATCAGCGGGGGGCGGCCGGCGGTGAGCAGTTCTTC.

In its sample, this clonotype was seen many times. The genes are TRBV7-9 and TRBJ2-3; the match to TRBD1 covers 8 bases. Germline V lookup: CDR1 SEHNR, CDR2 FQNEAQ (reference sequence). With V trimmed by 4 bases and J by 3 bases, 3 bases remained unmatched. The CDR3 totals 14 residues. The CDR3 DNA is TGTGCCAGCAGCTGGGACAGGCCGACAGATACGCAGTATTTT. It encodes CASSWDRPTDTQYF.

This clonotype was counted between two and nine times. The chain employs TRBV7-9 and TRBJ2-2; D remains unclear. CDR1 and CDR2 from the germline V gene are SEHNR and FQNEAQ (reference sequence). Trimming cost V 5 bases and J 6 bases, with 13 bases left between them. The CDR3 extends over 14 amino acids. The CDR3 DNA sequence: TGTGCCAGCAGCCCATCAGGCGCACCCGGGGAGCTGTTTTTT. Encoded protein: CASSPSGAPGELFF.

This clonotype was seen a few times. This chain joins TRBV7-9 and TRBJ1-2; D is ambiguous. The CDR3 has 13 residues. CDR1 and CDR2 from the germline V gene are SEHNR and FQNEAQ (reference sequence). Trimming removed 1 base at V and 5 bases at J, with 8 bases between. CDR3 region: CASSLGAAYGYTF. CDR3 nucleotide sequence: TGTGCCAGCAGCTTAGGGGCAGCGTATGGCTACACCTTC. The variable domain in full, with the rest retrieved from reference TRBV7-9 and TRBJ1-2, is DTGVSQNPRHKITKRGQNVTFRCDPISEHNRLYWYRQTLGQGPEFLTYFQNEAQLEKSRLLSDRFSAERPKGSFSTLEIQRTEQGDSAMYLCASSLGAAYGYTFGSGTRLTVV.

This clonotype came up a few times. V usage is TRBV6-2 or TRBV6-3 and J usage is TRBJ2-1; D might be TRBD2 (6 bases). The V gene's germline CDR1 is MNHEY and CDR2 SVGEGT. CDR3 length equals 15 residues. Deletions cut 6 bases from V and 0 bases from J, with 12 bases between. The CDR3 here is CASRQDGSSYNEQFF. The CDR3 DNA reads TGTGCCAGCAGACAGGACGGGAGCTCCTACAATGAGCAGTTCTTC.

Many counts were recorded for this clonotype. V gene TRBV4-2 combines with J gene TRBJ2-2; 10 bases are a match to TRBD2. V gave up 0 bases and J gave up 7 bases; unmatched junction bases: 8. The CDR3 runs to 17 residues. Germline V gene data show CDR1 as LGHNA and CDR2 as YNFKEQ. In DNA form, the CDR3 reads TGTGCCAGCAGCCAAGATTCTAGCGGGAGCCCAAGCGGGGAGCTGTTTTTT. Encoded protein: CASSQDSSGSPSGELFF.

This clonotype was recorded only once. This chain joins TRBV7-2 and TRBJ1-2; TRBD1 aligns across 7 bases. V lost 5 bases and J lost 0; bases outside the gene matches: 12. The germline V gene has CDR1 SGHTA and CDR2 FQGNSA. CDR3 length: 17 residues. The CDR3 region has the DNA TGTGCCAGCAGCATAGACAGGGTAGAGGGTCCTAACTATGGCTACACCTTC. Translated, it gives CASSIDRVEGPNYGYTF. Full variable domain (missing parts from reference TRBV7-2 and TRBJ1-2): GAGVSQSPSNKVTEKGKDVELRCDPISGHTALYWYRQSLGQGLEFLIYFQGNSAPDKSGLPSDRFSAERTGGSVSTLTIQRTQQEDSAVYLCASSIDRVEGPNYGYTFGSGTRLTVV.

This clonotype was counted a few times. The V gene is TRBV7-2, the J gene TRBJ2-7; D not resolved. From germline, CDR1 is SGHTA and CDR2 FQGNSA. The germline V and J ends were trimmed by 0 bases and 1 base, with 4 bases remaining between them. CDR3 length equals 13 residues. CDR3 region: CASSLALSYEQYV. The DNA of the CDR3 is TGTGCCAGCAGCTTAGCGCTATCCTACGAGCAGTACGTC.

As DNA, the CDR3 is TGTGCCAGCAGCTTTGACAGCTACTATGGCTACACCTTC. Translated: CASSFDSYYGYTF. This chain links TRBV7-2 with TRBJ1-2, with a weak D call TRBD1 (5 bases). Germline lookup yields CDR1 SGHTA and CDR2 FQGNSA. The V end was cut by 3 bases, the J end by 3 bases, with 8 bases between. CDR3 size: 13 residues. Drawing the rest from reference TRBV7-2 and TRBJ1-2, the complete variable domain is GAGVSQSPSNKVTEKGKDVELRCDPISGHTALYWYRQSLGQGLEFLIYFQGNSAPDKSGLPSDRFSAERTGGSVSTLTIQRTQQEDSAVYLCASSFDSYYGYTFGSGTRLTVV.

This clonotype has a handful of counts. This rearrangement joins TRBV4-1 to TRBJ2-3; D remains ambiguous. The CDR3 is 15 residues long. The germline V gene has CDR1 MGHRA and CDR2 YSYEKL. The V and J ends lost 1 base and 0 bases respectively, with 8 bases between them. CDR3 sequence (DNA): TGCGCCAGCAGCCAAGGGACGATAAGCACAGATACGCAGTATTTT. Translated, it gives CASSQGTISTDTQYF.

This clonotype occurred a few times. This chain uses TRBV18 with TRBJ1-6; D is unclear. Germline values: CDR1 KGHSH, CDR2 LQKENI. CDR3 length: 11 residues. Trimming took 6 bases from V and 15 from J, leaving 12 bases between them. The CDR3 DNA sequence: TGTGCCAGCTCCCCGGGTTTAAGCCTCCACTTT. Residues: CASSPGLSLHF.